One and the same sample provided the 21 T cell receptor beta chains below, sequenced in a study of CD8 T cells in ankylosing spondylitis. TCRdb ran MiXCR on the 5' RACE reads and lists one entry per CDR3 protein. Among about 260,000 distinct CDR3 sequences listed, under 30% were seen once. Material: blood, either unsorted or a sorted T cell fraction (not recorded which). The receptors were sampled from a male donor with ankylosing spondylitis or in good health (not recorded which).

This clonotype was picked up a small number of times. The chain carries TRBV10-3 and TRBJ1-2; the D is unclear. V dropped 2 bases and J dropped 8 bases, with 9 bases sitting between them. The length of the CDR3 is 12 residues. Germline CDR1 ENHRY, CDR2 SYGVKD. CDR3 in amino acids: CAISEREGGYTF. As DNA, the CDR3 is TGTGCCATCAGTGAGCGGGAAGGAGGCTACACCTTC.

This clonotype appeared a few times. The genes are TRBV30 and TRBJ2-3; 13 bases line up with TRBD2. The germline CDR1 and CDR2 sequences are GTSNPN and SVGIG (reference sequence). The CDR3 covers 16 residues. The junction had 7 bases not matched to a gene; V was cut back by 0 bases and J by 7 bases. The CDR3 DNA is TGTGCCTGGAGTGTTGGACTAGCGGGGGTCCAAAATACGCAGTATTTT. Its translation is CAWSVGLAGVQNTQYF.

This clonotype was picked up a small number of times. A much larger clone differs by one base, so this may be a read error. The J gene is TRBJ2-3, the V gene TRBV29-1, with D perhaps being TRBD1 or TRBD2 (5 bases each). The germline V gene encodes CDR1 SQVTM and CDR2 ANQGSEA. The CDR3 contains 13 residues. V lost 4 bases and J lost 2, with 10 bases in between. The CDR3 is CSVVWGNTDTQYF. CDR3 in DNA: TGCAGCGTTGTGTGGGGGAACACAGATACGCAGTATTTT.

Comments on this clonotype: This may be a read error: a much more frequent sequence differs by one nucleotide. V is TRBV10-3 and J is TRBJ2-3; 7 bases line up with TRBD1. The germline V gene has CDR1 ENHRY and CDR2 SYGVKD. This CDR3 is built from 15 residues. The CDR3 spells CTISGSGQLTDTQYF. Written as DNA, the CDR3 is TGTACCATCAGTGGATCGGGACAGCTCACAGATACGCAGTATTTT.

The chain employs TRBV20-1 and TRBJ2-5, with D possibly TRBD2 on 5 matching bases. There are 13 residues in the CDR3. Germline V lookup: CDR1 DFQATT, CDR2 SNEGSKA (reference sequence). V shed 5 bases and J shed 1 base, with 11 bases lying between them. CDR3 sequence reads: CSAASGFQETQYF. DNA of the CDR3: TGCAGTGCTGCCTCGGGGTTCCAAGAGACCCAGTACTTC.

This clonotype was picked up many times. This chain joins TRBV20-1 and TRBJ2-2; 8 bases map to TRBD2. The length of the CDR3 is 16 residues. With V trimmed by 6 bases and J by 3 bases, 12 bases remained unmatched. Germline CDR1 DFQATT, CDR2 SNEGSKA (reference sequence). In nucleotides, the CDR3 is TGCAGTGCGGCACCCCTAGGGCGGGGGGACACCGGGGAGCTGTTTTTT. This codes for CSAAPLGRGDTGELFF.

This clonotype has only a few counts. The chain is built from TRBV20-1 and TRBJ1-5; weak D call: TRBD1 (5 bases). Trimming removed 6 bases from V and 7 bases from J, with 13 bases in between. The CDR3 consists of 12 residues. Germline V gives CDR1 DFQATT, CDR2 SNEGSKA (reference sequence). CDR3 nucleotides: TGCAGTGCCCGGTCCGGGGACCAGCCCCAGCATTTT. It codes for CSARSGDQPQHF.

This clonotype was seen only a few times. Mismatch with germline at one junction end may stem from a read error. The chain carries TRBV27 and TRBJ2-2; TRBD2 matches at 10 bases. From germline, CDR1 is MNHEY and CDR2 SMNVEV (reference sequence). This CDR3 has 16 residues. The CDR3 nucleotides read TGTGCCAGCAGTTTACGACTAGCGGGCGGCACCGGGGACCTGTTTTTT. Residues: CASSLRLAGGTGDLFF.

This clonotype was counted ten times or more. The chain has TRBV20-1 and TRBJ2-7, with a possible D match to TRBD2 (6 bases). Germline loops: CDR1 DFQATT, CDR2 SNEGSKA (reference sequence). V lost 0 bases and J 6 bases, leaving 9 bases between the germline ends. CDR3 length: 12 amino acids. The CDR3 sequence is CSARDGGSEQYF. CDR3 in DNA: TGCAGTGCTAGAGATGGAGGGTCCGAGCAGTACTTC.

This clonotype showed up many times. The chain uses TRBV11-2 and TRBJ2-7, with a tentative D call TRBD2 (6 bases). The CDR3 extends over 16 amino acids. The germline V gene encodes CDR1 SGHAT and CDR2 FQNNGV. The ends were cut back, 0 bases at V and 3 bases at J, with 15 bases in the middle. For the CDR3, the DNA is TGTGCCAGCAGCTTAGATCATGGAGGGTTCGTCTACGAGCAGTACTTC. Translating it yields CASSLDHGGFVYEQYF. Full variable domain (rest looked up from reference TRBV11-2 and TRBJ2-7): EAGVAQSPRYKIIEKRQSVAFWCNPISGHATLYWYQQILGQGPKLLIQFQNNGVVDDSQLPKDRFSAERLKGVDSTLKIQPAKLEDSAVYLCASSLDHGGFVYEQYFGPGTRLTVT.

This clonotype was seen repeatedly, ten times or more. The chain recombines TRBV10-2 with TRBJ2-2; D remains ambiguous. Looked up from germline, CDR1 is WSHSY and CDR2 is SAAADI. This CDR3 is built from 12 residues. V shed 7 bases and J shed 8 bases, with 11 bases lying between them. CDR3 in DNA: TGCGCCAGCACCCTAGGTAGTGGGGAGCTGTTTTTT. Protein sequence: CASTLGSGELFF.

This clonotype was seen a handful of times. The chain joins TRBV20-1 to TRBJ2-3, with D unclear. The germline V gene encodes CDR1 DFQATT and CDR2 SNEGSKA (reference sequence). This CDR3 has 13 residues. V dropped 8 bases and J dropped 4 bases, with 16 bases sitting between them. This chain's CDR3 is CSPGGPKPDTQYF. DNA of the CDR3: TGCAGTCCAGGTGGCCCCAAGCCAGATACGCAGTATTTT.

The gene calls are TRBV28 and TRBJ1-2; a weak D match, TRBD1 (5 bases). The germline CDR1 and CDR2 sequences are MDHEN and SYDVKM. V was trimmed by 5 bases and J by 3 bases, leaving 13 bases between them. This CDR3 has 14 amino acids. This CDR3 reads CASSGPDRYYGYTF. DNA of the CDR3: TGTGCCAGCAGTGGGCCCGACAGATACTATGGCTACACCTTC.

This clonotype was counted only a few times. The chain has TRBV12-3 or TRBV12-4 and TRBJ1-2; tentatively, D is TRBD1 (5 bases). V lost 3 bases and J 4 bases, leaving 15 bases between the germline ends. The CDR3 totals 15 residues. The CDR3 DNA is TGTGCCAGCAGTTTTTACGGGGCCGGGGGCTATGGCTACACCTTC. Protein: CASSFYGAGGYGYTF.

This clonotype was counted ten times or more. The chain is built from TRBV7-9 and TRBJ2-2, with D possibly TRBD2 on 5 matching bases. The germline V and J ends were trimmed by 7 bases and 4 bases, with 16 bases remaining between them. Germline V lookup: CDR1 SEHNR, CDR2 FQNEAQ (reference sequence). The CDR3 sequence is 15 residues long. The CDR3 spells CASKRGGTSTGELFF. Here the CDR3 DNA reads TGTGCCAGCAAAAGAGGAGGTACATCCACCGGGGAGCTGTTTTTT.

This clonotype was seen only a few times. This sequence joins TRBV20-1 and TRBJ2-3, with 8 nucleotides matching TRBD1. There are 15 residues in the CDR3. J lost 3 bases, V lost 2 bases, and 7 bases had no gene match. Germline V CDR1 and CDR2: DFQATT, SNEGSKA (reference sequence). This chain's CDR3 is CSARTRQGWTDTQYF. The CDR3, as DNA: TGCAGTGCTAGAACTAGACAGGGGTGGACAGATACGCAGTATTTT.

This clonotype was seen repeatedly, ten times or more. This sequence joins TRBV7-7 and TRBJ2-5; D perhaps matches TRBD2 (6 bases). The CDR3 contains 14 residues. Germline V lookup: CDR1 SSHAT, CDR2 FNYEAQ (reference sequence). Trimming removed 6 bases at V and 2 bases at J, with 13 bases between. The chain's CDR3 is CASSWGLRQETQYF. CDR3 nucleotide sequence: TGTGCCAGCAGTTGGGGACTGCGTCAAGAGACCCAGTACTTC.

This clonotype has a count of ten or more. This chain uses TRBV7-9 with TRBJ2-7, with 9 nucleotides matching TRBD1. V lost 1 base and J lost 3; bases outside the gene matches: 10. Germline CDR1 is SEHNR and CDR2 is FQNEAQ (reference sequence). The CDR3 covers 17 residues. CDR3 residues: CASSLGAGTGRLYEQYF. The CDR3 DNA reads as TGTGCCAGCAGCTTAGGTGCTGGGACAGGGCGCCTCTACGAGCAGTACTTC.

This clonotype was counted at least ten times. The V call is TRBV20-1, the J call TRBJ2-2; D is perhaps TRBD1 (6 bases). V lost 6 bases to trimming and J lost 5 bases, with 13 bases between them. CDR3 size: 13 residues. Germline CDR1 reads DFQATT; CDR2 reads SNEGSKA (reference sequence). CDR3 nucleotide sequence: TGCAGTGCCCCAACACAGGGTACCGGGGAGCTGTTTTTT. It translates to CSAPTQGTGELFF.

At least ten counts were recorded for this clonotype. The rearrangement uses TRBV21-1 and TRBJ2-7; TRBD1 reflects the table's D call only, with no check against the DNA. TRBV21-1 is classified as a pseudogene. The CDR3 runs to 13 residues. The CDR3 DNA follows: TGTGCCAGGAGACAGGGTACAGGCTACGAGCAGTACTTC. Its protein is CARRQGTGYEQYF.

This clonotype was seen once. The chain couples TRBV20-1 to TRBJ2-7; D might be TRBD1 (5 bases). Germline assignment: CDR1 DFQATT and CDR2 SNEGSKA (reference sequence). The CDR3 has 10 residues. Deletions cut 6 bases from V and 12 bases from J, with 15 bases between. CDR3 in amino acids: CSAEGVGAYF. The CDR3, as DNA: TGCAGTGCGGAAGGGGTGGGCGCGTACTTC.